These 9 T cell receptor beta chains originate from one sample sequenced in a study of shared T cell receptors in the human thymus. Profiled with immunoSEQ multiplex PCR; TCRdb holds only in-frame clones, not every one. Among roughly 500,000 clones listed, around 78% were seen once. These data are also associated with another study on human thymus T cells.

The sequenced sample was thymocytes. These receptor sequences come from a boy younger than two with a congenital heart defect.

V and J are TRBV18 and TRBJ1-2; 9 bases line up with TRBD1. This CDR3 comprises 14 residues. V gave up 3 bases and J gave up 4 bases; unmatched junction bases: 3. The germline CDR1 and CDR2 sequences are KGHSH and LQKENI. CDR3 residues: CASSPGQGAYGYTF. For the CDR3, the DNA is TGTGCCAGCTCACCGGGACAGGGCGCCTATGGCTACACCTTC.

The V gene is TRBV28, the J gene TRBJ2-2; 13 bases are a match to TRBD2. The J segment lost 5 bases and the V segment lost 6 bases, leaving 6 bases of the junction unmatched. CDR3 length: 16 amino acids. CDR1 MDHEN and CDR2 SYDVKM come from the germline V gene. CDR3 nucleotide sequence: TGTGCCAGCAGCCGGACTAGCGGGAGTATTACCGGGGAGCTGTTTTTT. Translated: CASSRTSGSITGELFF.

The rearrangement uses TRBV5-1 and TRBJ2-2, with 7 bases aligning to TRBD1. Germline trimming cut 4 bases from V and 3 bases from J; bases unmatched to any gene: 15. The CDR3 has 18 residues. Germline CDR1 is SGHRS and CDR2 is YFSETQ. In nucleotides, the CDR3 is TGCGCCAGCAGCCAAGTTACAGGGGACGGGAACGACACCGGGGAGCTGTTTTTT. Translated, it gives CASSQVTGDGNDTGELFF.

The chain has TRBV7-3 and TRBJ2-7; tentatively, D is TRBD2 (6 bases). V lost 3 bases and J 0 bases, leaving 9 bases between the germline ends. CDR3 length equals 14 residues. Germline assignment: CDR1 SGHTA and CDR2 FQGTGA. In DNA, the CDR3 is TGTGCCAGCAGCTTCCTAGCGCACTCCTACGAGCAGTACTTC. Its protein is CASSFLAHSYEQYF.

The CDR3 region is CASSVDTVPAYNEQFF. DNA for the CDR3: TGTGCCAGCAGCGTAGATACAGTTCCGGCCTACAATGAGCAGTTCTTC. The gene calls are TRBV9 and TRBJ2-1; D not certain. V lost 0 bases and J 2 bases, leaving 12 bases between the germline ends. The CDR3 totals 16 residues. Germline loops: CDR1 SGDLS, CDR2 YYNGEE.

The chain has TRBV6-5 and TRBJ1-2; D remains ambiguous. Germline V gene lookup returns CDR1 MNHEY and CDR2 SVGAGI. The length of the CDR3 is 15 residues. V was clipped by 7 bases and J by 5 bases, with 20 bases between them. DNA of the CDR3: TGTGCCAGCACCACGTCTAGACGAGCCGTTTATGGCTACACCTTC. Its protein product is CASTTSRRAVYGYTF.

The chain joins TRBV5-6 to TRBJ2-1; TRBD1 agrees at 7 bases. V gave up 3 bases and J gave up 2 bases; unmatched junction bases: 8. The CDR3 has 16 residues. Germline V CDR1 and CDR2: SGHDT, YYEEEE. For the CDR3, the DNA is TGTGCCAGCAGCTCACAGGGGATAACTCCCTACAATGAGCAGTTCTTC. It codes for CASSSQGITPYNEQFF.

The chain is built from TRBV6-5 and TRBJ1-5, with D unresolved. Trimming cost V 5 bases and J 7 bases, with 9 bases left between them. CDR3 length: 12 residues. Germline CDR1 is MNHEY and CDR2 is SVGAGI. Here the CDR3 reads CASSPVSQPQHF. DNA for the CDR3: TGTGCCAGCAGTCCCGTGAGCCAGCCCCAGCATTTT.

This clone was counted once. The chain is built from TRBV4-3 and TRBJ1-1; TRBD1 agrees at 12 bases. The germline CDR1 and CDR2 sequences are LGHNA and YSLEER. There are 19 residues in the CDR3. V gave up 3 bases and J gave up 0 bases; unmatched junction bases: 11. The CDR3 region is CASSQFHRDRGPLNTEAFF. For the CDR3, the DNA is TGCGCCAGCAGCCAGTTTCACCGGGACAGGGGGCCATTGAACACTGAAGCTTTCTTT.